One and the same sample provided the 14 T cell receptor beta chains below, sequenced in a study of T cells in Graves' hyperthyroidism and ophthalmopathy. There were TCR beta CDR3 regions amplified from RNA transcripts. Initially, a first-round RT-PCR of the TCR CDR3 employed the HTBI primer set. One entry per CDR3 protein results from TCRdb running MiXCR on the multiplex PCR reads. Of around 370,000 distinct CDR3 sequences listed, less than 20% are singletons. Sequencing used blood. The receptors derive from a man between 18 and 35 years old with Graves' ophthalmopathy.

This clonotype was counted at least ten times. The J gene is TRBJ1-2, the V gene TRBV12-3 or TRBV12-4, with a weak D call TRBD1 (5 bases). This CDR3 has 16 residues. V shed 3 bases and J shed 4 bases, with 18 bases lying between them. DNA of the CDR3: TGTGCCAGCAGTTTCGGGAAACGTGGGGGGATCTATGGCTACACCTTC. As protein: CASSFGKRGGIYGYTF.

This clonotype has ten or more counts. The rearrangement uses TRBV2 and TRBJ1-2; 9 bases map to TRBD1. This CDR3 is built from 14 residues. The V segment lost 11 bases and the J segment 7 bases; nucleotides outside the gene matches: 14. From germline, CDR1 is SNHLY and CDR2 FYNNEI. The CDR3 here is CAGGEQGAPRGYTF. The CDR3 nucleotides read TGTGCCGGGGGGGAACAGGGGGCGCCTCGTGGCTACACCTTC.

This clonotype has at least ten counts. V and J are TRBV7-2 and TRBJ2-5; 8 positions match TRBD1. CDR1 SGHTA and CDR2 FQGNSA come from the germline V gene. This CDR3 has 16 residues. Trimming removed 1 base from V and 4 bases from J; junction bases left unmatched: 8. DNA for the CDR3: TGTGCCAGCAGCTTAGGTTTTGGGACAGGTTCAGAGACCCAGTACTTC. Translated: CASSLGFGTGSETQYF.

This clonotype came up many times. The chain combines TRBV28 with TRBJ1-5; TRBD1 matches at 7 bases. Trimming cost V 6 bases and J 6 bases; bases outside gene matches: 8. The CDR3 consists of 14 residues. Germline assignment: CDR1 MDHEN and CDR2 SYDVKM. The CDR3 is CASSAGAGGQPQHF. The CDR3 coding sequence is TGTGCCAGCAGCGCTGGAGCAGGGGGTCAGCCCCAGCATTTT. The variable domain in full, completed from reference TRBV28 and TRBJ1-5, reads DVKVTQSSRYLVKRTGEKVFLECVQDMDHENMFWYRQDPGLGLRLIYFSYDVKMKEKGDIPEGYSVSREKKERFSLILESASTNQTSMYLCASSAGAGGQPQHFGDGTRLSIL.

This clonotype was seen repeatedly, ten times or more. V and J are TRBV12-3 or TRBV12-4 and TRBJ2-3; D may be TRBD2 (7 bases). V was clipped by 8 bases and J by 2 bases, with 20 bases between them. CDR3 size: 16 residues. The CDR3 protein is CASVAGEGGDTDTQYF. The CDR3 nucleotides are TGTGCCAGCGTAGCGGGTGAAGGGGGGGACACAGATACGCAGTATTTT.

This clonotype was counted many times. The rearrangement joins TRBV6-1 to TRBJ2-7; D gene ambiguous. The CDR3 consists of 16 residues. V was clipped by 1 base and J by 3 bases, with 16 bases between them. Germline CDR1 is MNHNS and CDR2 is SASEGT. The CDR3 here is CASSEGGSLMGYEQYF. The CDR3 nucleotides are TGTGCCAGCAGTGAAGGTGGCAGTCTGATGGGCTACGAGCAGTACTTC.

Ten or more counts support this clonotype. V gene TRBV5-1 combines with J gene TRBJ1-2; D is unclear. CDR1 is SGHRS, CDR2 YFSETQ, per germline. CDR3 size: 13 residues. V lost 4 bases, J lost 11 bases, and 18 bases lay in between. The CDR3 sequence: CASSAEGRGVYTF. The CDR3, as DNA: TGCGCCAGCAGCGCAGAAGGCCGGGGAGTTTACACCTTC.

V and J are TRBV12-3 or TRBV12-4 and TRBJ1-5; maybe TRBD1 (5 bases). Deletions cut 2 bases from V and 7 bases from J, with 12 bases between. The CDR3 is 14 amino acids. The CDR3 loop is CASSLSRDGQPQHF. DNA of the CDR3: TGTGCCAGCAGTTTATCCAGGGATGGGCAGCCCCAGCATTTT.

This clonotype occurred a few times. The CDR3 sequence is CASSQDGRSFVGGFYDEQYF. CDR3 sequence (DNA): TGCGCCAGCAGCCAAGATGGTAGGTCATTCGTCGGGGGATTTTATGACGAGCAGTACTTC. V gene TRBV4-1 combines with J gene TRBJ2-7, with D perhaps TRBD2 (6 bases). V lost 0 bases and J lost 5, with 29 bases in between. The V gene's germline CDR1 is MGHRA and CDR2 YSYEKL. The CDR3 runs to 20 residues.

The rearrangement links TRBV3-1 to TRBJ2-7, with 11 nucleotides matching TRBD1. This CDR3 region has 17 residues. After removal of 2 bases from V and 5 bases from J, the junction contained 11 bases not matched to a gene. Per germline, CDR1 LGHDT and CDR2 YNNKEL (reference sequence). The CDR3 protein is CASSQQEGDRGWHEQYF. The CDR3 bases are TGTGCCAGCAGCCAACAAGAGGGGGACAGGGGGTGGCACGAGCAGTACTTC.

This clonotype was counted at least ten times. The gene calls are TRBV3-1 and TRBJ1-1; D gene ambiguous. CDR1 is LGHDT, CDR2 YNNKEL, per germline (reference sequence). This CDR3 has 16 amino acids. Trimming shortened V by 1 base and J by 4 bases, and 16 bases separated the two germline ends. The CDR3 DNA reads TGTGCCAGCAGCCAAGTAGGCGGCGGGTCAGGCACTGAAGCTTTCTTT. Translating it yields CASSQVGGGSGTEAFF.

The rearrangement links TRBV19 to TRBJ1-2; D is unresolved. Germline V gene lookup returns CDR1 LNHDA and CDR2 SQIVND (reference sequence). The CDR3 runs to 12 residues. The germline V and J ends were trimmed by 8 bases and 4 bases, with 11 bases remaining between them. In DNA, the CDR3 is TGTGCCAGTCAAGGCGCCCGCTATGGCTACACCTTC. Amino acids: CASQGARYGYTF.

About this clonotype: Just one base apart from a much larger clone, this may be a read error. The chain carries TRBV2 and TRBJ1-5; 10 bases map to TRBD1. Germline assignment: CDR1 SNHLY and CDR2 FYNNEI. This CDR3 contains 17 residues. The CDR3 nucleotides are TGTGCCACCAGTGGGACCCGAGGGACAGGGGCCAATCAGCCCCAGCATTTT. It encodes CATSGTRGTGANQPQHF.

This clonotype came up a few times. The rearrangement joins TRBV15 to TRBJ2-5; TRBD2 aligns across 9 bases. This CDR3 spans 17 amino acids. Germline CDR1 is LNHNV and CDR2 is YYDKDF (reference sequence). V lost 4 bases and J lost 4; bases outside the gene matches: 13. CDR3 DNA sequence: TGTGCCACCAGCACCGAGGATGCGGGGGGGCCGGGAGAGACCCAGTACTTC. Protein sequence: CATSTEDAGGPGETQYF.